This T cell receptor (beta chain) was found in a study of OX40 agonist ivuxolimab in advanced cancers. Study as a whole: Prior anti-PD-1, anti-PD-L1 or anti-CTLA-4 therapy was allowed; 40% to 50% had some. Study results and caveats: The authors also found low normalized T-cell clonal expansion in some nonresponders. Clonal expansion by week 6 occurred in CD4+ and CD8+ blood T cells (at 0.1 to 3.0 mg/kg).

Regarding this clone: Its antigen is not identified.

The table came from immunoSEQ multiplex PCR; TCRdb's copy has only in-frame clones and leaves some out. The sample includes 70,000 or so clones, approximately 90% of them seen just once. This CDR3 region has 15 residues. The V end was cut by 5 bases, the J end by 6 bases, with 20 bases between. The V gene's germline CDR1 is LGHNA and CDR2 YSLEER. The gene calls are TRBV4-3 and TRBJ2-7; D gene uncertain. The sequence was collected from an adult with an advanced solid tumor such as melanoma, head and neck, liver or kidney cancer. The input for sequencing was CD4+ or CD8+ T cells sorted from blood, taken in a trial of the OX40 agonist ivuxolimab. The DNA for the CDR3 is TGCGCCAGCAGCGTACTAATAGATGGCGGCTCCGAGCAGTACTTC. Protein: CASSVLIDGGSEQYF.